This is a list of T cell receptor beta chains from one sample in a study of long-term antiretroviral therapy in people with HIV. The assay was immunoSEQ multiplex PCR, and TCRdb's table has in-frame clones only and misses some. The table has tens of thousands of clones, over 90% seen once; the top ten hold 2.5% to 3.5%. Material: unsorted PBMCs, obtained 5.3 years after starting antiretroviral therapy. Receptors were obtained from a man aged 50 to 59 with HIV. Each CDR3 is given with its conserved first and last residue. D genes are given only for firm matches.

>TRBJ2-7|TRBD2|TRBV10-1
CASTPGLDYEQYF
TGCGCCAGCACTCCGGGACTAGACTACGAGCAGTACTTC
>TRBJ2-2|-|TRBV4-3
CASSQEGGGAGELFF
TGCGCCAGCAGCCAAGAAGGGGGAGGCGCCGGGGAGCTGTTTTTT
>TRBJ1-4|TRBD1|TRBV30
CAWSGQINEKLFF
TGTGCCTGGTCGGGACAGATTAATGAAAAACTGTTTTTT
>TRBJ1-2|-|TRBV6-6
CASSATRNYGYTF
TGTGCCAGCAGTGCTACTCGGAACTATGGCTACACCTTC
>TRBJ1-6|-|TRBV18
CASSPRQESSYNSPLHF
TGTGCCAGCTCACCGCGACAGGAGAGCTCCTATAATTCACCCCTCCACTTT
>TRBJ2-7|-|TRBV10-3
CAISESGWESYEQYF
TGTGCCATCAGTGAGTCGGGCTGGGAATCCTACGAGCAGTACTTC
>TRBJ2-5|-|TRBV7-2
CASSPGSRQETQYF
TGTGCCAGCAGCCCAGGGAGTAGACAAGAGACCCAGTACTTC
>TRBJ2-3|-|TRBV7-6
CASSLETDTDTQYF
TGTGCCAGCAGCTTAGAGACGGACACAGATACGCAGTATTTT
>TRBJ2-2|-|TRBV10-1
CASSGLGGTGELFF
TGCGCCAGCAGTGGCCTAGGCGGCACCGGGGAGCTGTTTTTT
>TRBJ2-6|-|TRBV14
CASKSGVSGANVLTF
TGTGCCAGCAAGTCAGGGGTCTCTGGGGCCAACGTCCTGACTTTC
>TRBJ1-1|-|TRBV9
CASSDGTEAFF
TGTGCCAGCAGCGATGGGACAGAAGCTTTCTTT
>TRBJ2-1|TRBD2|TRBV15
CATSGQRGGLGEQFF
TGTGCCACCAGCGGACAGCGGGGGGGCCTGGGGGAGCAGTTCTTC